These 5 T cell receptor beta chains were all obtained from the same sample, sequenced in a study of CD8 T cells in Susac syndrome. Reverse transcription of 0.5 to 1 ug RNA used random hexamers. TCRdb passed the immunoSEQ multiplex PCR reads through MiXCR, listing each CDR3 protein once. Of over 100,000 distinct CDR3 sequences listed, around 97% were seen once; the top ten hold approximately 0.092%. The sequencing input was CD4+ T cells from PBMCs. These receptor sequences come from a human donor in good health.

This chain links TRBV6-2 or TRBV6-3 with TRBJ2-3; D not resolved. The germline V and J ends were trimmed by 7 bases and 0 bases, with 5 bases remaining between them. The CDR3 is 12 amino acids. Germline V gene data show CDR1 as MNHEY and CDR2 as SVGEGT. The CDR3 nucleotides are TGTGCCAGCAAGACTAGCACAGATACGCAGTATTTT. It specifies CASKTSTDTQYF.

J is TRBJ1-1 and V is TRBV6-2 or TRBV6-3; D not resolved. V lost 2 bases and J 0 bases, leaving 19 bases between the germline ends. CDR3 length: 18 residues. Germline-derived CDR1 and CDR2 are MNHEY and SVGEGT. CDR3 in DNA: TGTGCCAGCAGTTACCGGCCCTCTCCACAGCGGATGAACACTGAAGCTTTCTTT. Translated: CASSYRPSPQRMNTEAFF.

V gene TRBV4-3 combines with J gene TRBJ2-3; TRBD2 aligns across 13 bases. Per germline, CDR1 LGHNA and CDR2 YSLEER. The CDR3 covers 17 residues. V lost 0 bases to trimming and J lost 4 bases; unmatched junction nucleotides: 4. The CDR3, as DNA: TGCGCCAGCAGCCAAGAGGGGACTAGCGGGATCGCAGATACGCAGTATTTT. Residues: CASSQEGTSGIADTQYF.

This clonotype was recorded once. The chain's CDR3 is CSARWEAYEQYF. The CDR3 DNA follows: TGCAGTGCTAGATGGGAGGCCTACGAGCAGTACTTC. The chain carries TRBV20-1 and TRBJ2-7, with D tentatively TRBD2 (6 bases). In germline, CDR1 is DFQATT, CDR2 SNEGSKA (reference sequence). V was shortened by 2 bases and J by 2 bases, with 7 bases between the two germline ends. This CDR3 spans 12 amino acids.

The V and J genes are TRBV7-2 and TRBJ2-7; the D is unclear. The V gene's germline CDR1 is SGHTA and CDR2 FQGNSA. V lost 5 bases, J lost 0 bases, and 11 bases lay in between. The CDR3 is 14 amino acids. CDR3 amino acids: CASSPWGTSYEQYF. CDR3 in DNA: TGTGCCAGCAGCCCCTGGGGAACCTCCTACGAGCAGTACTTC.